The next 7 T cell receptor beta chains were all read from a single sample in a study of blood T cells in healthy people across ages. Sample-barcoded 5' priming and a J-beta primer mix drove a second PCR of roughly 6 to 12 cycles. TCRdb re-called the 5' RACE reads through MiXCR, storing one row per CDR3 protein. The table has about 780,000 distinct CDR3 sequences, 20% to 30% seen once. The same data also contributed to another study, on T cells of mothers and their children.

Specimen: blood. Receptors were obtained from a boy aged 5-17 years in good health.

This clonotype was recorded a few times. The chain links TRBV20-1 to TRBJ1-5, with 10 bases lining up with TRBD1. Germline values: CDR1 DFQATT, CDR2 SNEGSKA (reference sequence). Trimming removed 6 bases from V and 8 bases from J; junction bases left unmatched: 10. The CDR3 spans 14 residues. CDR3: CSARVGQGREPQHF. In DNA, the CDR3 is TGCAGTGCCCGCGTGGGACAGGGGAGGGAGCCCCAGCATTTT.

The rearrangement uses TRBV29-1 and TRBJ2-3, with TRBD1 as a possible D gene (5 bases). The CDR3 runs to 19 residues. Trimming left V 0 bases short and J 0 bases short, with 22 bases between. CDR1 is SQVTM, CDR2 ANQGSEA, per germline. The CDR3 region has the DNA TGCAGCGTTGAAGAAGGAAGGGGCCCTCTAACCGGTAGCACAGATACGCAGTATTTT. This encodes CSVEEGRGPLTGSTDTQYF.

This clonotype was seen a few times. The chain carries TRBV5-6 and TRBJ2-5, with TRBD1 identical over 10 bases. The germline V gene encodes CDR1 SGHDT and CDR2 YYEEEE. The V gene end was trimmed by 4 bases and the J gene end by 2 bases; junction bases not matched to a gene: 8. The CDR3 loop spans 16 amino acids. The CDR3 sequence is CASSRLGDRGQETQYF. CDR3 DNA: TGTGCCAGCAGCCGACTTGGGGACAGGGGTCAAGAGACCCAGTACTTC.

Only a few counts were recorded for this clonotype. The V gene is TRBV7-2, the J gene TRBJ1-2; 7 bases map to TRBD1. The length of the CDR3 is 15 residues. Trimming cost V 3 bases and J 2 bases; bases outside gene matches: 6. Germline-derived CDR1 and CDR2 are SGHTA and FQGNSA. The CDR3, as DNA: TGTGCCAGCAGCTTTCCCGGGACAGCGAACTATGGCTACACCTTC. Translated: CASSFPGTANYGYTF. The full variable domain, with the rest looked up from reference TRBV7-2 and TRBJ1-2, is GAGVSQSPSNKVTEKGKDVELRCDPISGHTALYWYRQSLGQGLEFLIYFQGNSAPDKSGLPSDRFSAERTGGSVSTLTIQRTQQEDSAVYLCASSFPGTANYGYTFGSGTRLTVV.

The gene calls are TRBV7-3 and TRBJ2-5; D may correspond to TRBD1 or TRBD2 (5 bases each). The J call may not be correct, given that the DNA end is closer to TRBJ2-1. This CDR3 is built from 16 residues. Germline values: CDR1 SGHTA, CDR2 FQGTGA. The CDR3 sequence is CASSAPGTGSYNEQFF. The CDR3 coding sequence is TGTGCCAGCAGCGCCCCCGGGACGGGCTCCTACAATGAGCAGTTCTTC.

This clonotype was counted a few times. The rearrangement links TRBV7-2 to TRBJ2-5, with 12 bases matching TRBD2. The DNA end is more similar to TRBJ2-7, so the J call may be wrong. Germline V gene data show CDR1 as SGHTA and CDR2 as FQGNSA. The CDR3 has 18 residues. Written as DNA, the CDR3 is TGTGCCAGCAGCATCCAACTCCCGACTAGCGGGGGTCTTTCCGAGCAGTACTTC. As protein: CASSIQLPTSGGLSEQYF.

This clonotype was counted between two and nine times. The genes are TRBV5-5 and TRBJ2-5; 10 bases are a match to TRBD1. V shed 4 bases and J 5 bases; nucleotides not matched to a gene: 5. The length of the CDR3 is 14 residues. The germline V gene encodes CDR1 SGHKS and CDR2 YYEKEE (reference sequence). CDR3 loop: CASSGDRGWETQYF. Here the CDR3 DNA reads TGTGCCAGCAGCGGGGACAGGGGTTGGGAGACCCAGTACTTC.